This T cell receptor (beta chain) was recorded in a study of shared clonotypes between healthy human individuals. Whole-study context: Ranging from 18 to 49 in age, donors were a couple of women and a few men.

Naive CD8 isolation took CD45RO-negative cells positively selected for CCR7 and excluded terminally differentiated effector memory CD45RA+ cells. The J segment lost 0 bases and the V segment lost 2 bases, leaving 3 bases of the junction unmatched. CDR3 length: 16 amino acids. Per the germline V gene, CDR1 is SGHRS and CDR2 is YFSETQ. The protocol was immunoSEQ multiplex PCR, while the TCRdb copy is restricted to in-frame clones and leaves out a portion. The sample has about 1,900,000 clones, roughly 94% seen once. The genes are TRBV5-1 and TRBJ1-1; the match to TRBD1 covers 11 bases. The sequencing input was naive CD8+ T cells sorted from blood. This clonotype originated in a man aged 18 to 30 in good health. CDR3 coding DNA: TGCGCCAGCAGCTTCTGGACAGGGGGCATGAACACTGAAGCTTTCTTT. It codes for CASSFWTGGMNTEAFF.